The T cell receptor beta chain under discussion was sequenced for a study of siplizumab effects on memory and regulatory T cells. The table came from immunoSEQ multiplex PCR; TCRdb's copy has only in-frame clones and leaves some out. Of fewer than 100,000 clones listed, approximately 95% are singletons. The study, taken as a whole, reports: Mappable CD4+ clones that were alloreactive averaged about 63% Treg-derived with siplizumab versus approximately 29% in controls. Naive or memory phenotype was unassignable for roughly 75-96% of proliferating CD4+ or CD8+ clones.

In the case of this clone: The antigen is not known.

The CDR3 runs 15 residues. The V gene's germline CDR1 is MNHEY and CDR2 SMNVEV (reference sequence). The ends were cut back, 6 bases at V and 0 bases at J, with 12 bases in the middle. The clonotype was recovered from a human donor in good health. Sequenced: non-Treg CD4+ T cells sorted from blood. V gene TRBV27 combines with J gene TRBJ1-3; D is uncertain. The CDR3 sequence: CASSTATRSGNTIYF. CDR3 DNA: TGTGCCAGCAGCACGGCTACCCGCTCTGGAAACACCATATATTTT.